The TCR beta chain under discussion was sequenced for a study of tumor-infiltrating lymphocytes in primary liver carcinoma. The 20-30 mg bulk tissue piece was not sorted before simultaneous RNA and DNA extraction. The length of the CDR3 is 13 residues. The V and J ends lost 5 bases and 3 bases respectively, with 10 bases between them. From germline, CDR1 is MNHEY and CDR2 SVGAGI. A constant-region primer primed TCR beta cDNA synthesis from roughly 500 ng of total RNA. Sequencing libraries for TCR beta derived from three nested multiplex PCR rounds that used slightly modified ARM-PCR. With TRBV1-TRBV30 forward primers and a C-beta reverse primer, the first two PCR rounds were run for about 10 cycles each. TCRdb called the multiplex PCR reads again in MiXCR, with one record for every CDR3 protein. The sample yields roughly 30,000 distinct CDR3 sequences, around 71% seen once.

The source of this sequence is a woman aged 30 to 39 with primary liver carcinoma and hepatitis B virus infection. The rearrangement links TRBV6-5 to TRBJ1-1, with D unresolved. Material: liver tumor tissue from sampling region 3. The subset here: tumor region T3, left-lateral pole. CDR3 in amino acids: CASSEGIYTEAFF. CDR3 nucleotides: TGTGCCAGCAGTGAGGGAATTTACACTGAAGCTTTCTTT.